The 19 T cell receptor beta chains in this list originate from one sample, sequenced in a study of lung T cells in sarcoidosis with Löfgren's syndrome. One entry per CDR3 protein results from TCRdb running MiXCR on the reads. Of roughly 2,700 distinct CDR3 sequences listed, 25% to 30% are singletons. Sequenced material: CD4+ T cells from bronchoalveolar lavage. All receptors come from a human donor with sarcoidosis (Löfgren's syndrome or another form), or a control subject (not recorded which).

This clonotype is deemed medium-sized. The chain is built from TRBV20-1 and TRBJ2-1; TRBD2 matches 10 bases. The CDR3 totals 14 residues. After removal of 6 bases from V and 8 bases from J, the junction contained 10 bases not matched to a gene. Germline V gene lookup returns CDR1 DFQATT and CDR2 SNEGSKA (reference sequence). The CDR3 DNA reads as TGCAGTGCGAAACCGGGACTAGCGTCTCATGAGCAGTTCTTC. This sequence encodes CSAKPGLASHEQFF.

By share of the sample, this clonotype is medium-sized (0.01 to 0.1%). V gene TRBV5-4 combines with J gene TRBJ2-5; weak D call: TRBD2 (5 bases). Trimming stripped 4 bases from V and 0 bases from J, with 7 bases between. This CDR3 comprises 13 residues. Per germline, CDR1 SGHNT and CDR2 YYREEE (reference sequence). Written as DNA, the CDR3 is TGTGCCAGCAGCACGGACTACCAAGAGACCCAGTACTTC. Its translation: CASSTDYQETQYF.

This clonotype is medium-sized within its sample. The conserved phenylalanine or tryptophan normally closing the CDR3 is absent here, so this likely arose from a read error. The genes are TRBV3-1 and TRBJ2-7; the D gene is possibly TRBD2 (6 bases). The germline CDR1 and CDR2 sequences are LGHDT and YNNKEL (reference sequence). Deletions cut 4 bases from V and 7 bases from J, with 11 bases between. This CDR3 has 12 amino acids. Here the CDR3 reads CASSPAAGEQYL. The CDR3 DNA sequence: TGTGCCAGCAGCCCCGCTGCGGGAGAGCAGTACCTC.

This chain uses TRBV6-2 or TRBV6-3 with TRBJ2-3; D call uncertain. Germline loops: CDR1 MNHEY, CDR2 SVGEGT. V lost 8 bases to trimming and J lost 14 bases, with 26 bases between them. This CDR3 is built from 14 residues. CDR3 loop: CASCTLDGTDTRYF. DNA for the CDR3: TGTGCCAGCTGCACCTTGGACGGCACAGATACTCGGTATTTT.

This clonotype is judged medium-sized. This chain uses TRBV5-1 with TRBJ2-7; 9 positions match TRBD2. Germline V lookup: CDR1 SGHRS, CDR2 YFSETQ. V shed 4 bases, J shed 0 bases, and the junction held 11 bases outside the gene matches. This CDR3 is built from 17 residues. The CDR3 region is CASSQSGTSPSSYEQYF. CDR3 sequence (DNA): TGCGCCAGCAGCCAATCCGGGACTAGCCCGAGCTCCTACGAGCAGTACTTC.

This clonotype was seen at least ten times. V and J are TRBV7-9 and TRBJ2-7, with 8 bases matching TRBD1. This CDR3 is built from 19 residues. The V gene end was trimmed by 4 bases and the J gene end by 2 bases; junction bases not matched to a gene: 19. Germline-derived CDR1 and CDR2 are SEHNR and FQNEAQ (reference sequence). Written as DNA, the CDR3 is TGTGCCAGCAGCTCGATCCTCGGGACAGGAGGACCCAAGGCCTACGAGCAGTACTTC. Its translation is CASSSILGTGGPKAYEQYF. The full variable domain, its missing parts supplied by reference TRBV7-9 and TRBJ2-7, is DTGVSQNPRHKITKRGQNVTFRCDPISEHNRLYWYRQTLGQGPEFLTYFQNEAQLEKSRLLSDRFSAERPKGSFSTLEIQRTEQGDSAMYLCASSSILGTGGPKAYEQYFGPGTRLTVT.

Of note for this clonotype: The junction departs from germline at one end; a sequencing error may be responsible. The CDR3, as DNA: TGTGCCAGTTCCGACAGGGTGGACGGAAGCACCATATATTTT. This sequence encodes CASSDRVDGSTIYF. The chain combines TRBV6-1 with TRBJ1-3; 7 bases fit TRBD1. Germline assignment: CDR1 MNHNS and CDR2 SASEGT. The CDR3 contains 14 residues.

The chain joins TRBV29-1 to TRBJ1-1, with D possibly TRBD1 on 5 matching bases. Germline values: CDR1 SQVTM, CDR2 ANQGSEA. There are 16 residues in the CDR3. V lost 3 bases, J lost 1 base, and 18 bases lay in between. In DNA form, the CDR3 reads TGCAGCGTTGACTTGCAGGGTCCTGGGTGGAACACTGAAGCTTTCTTT. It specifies CSVDLQGPGWNTEAFF.

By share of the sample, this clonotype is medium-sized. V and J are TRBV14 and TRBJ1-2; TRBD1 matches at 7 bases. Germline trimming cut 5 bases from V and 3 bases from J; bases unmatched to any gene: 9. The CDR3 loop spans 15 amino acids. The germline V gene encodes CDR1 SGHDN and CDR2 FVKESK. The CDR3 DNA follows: TGTGCCAGCAGCTTTCAGACAGGGTTAGACTATGGCTACACCTTC. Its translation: CASSFQTGLDYGYTF.

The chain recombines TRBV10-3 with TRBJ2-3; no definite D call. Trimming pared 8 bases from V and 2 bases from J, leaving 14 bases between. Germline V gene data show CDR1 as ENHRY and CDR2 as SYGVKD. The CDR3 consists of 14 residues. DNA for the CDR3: TGTGCCATCCGTACAGCTGAAAACACAGATACGCAGTATTTT. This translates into CAIRTAENTDTQYF.

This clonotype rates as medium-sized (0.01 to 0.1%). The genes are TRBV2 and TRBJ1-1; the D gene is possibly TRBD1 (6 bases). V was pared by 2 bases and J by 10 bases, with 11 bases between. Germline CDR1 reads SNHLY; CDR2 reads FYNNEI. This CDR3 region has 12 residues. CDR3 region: CASSEMGRGAFF. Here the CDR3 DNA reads TGTGCCAGCAGTGAAATGGGCAGGGGAGCTTTCTTT.

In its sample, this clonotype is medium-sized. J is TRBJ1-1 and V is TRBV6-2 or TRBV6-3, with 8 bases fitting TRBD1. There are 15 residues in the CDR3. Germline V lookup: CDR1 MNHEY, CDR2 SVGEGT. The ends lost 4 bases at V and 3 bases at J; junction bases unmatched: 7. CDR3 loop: CASSLQGGSYTEAFF. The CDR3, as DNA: TGTGCCAGCAGTTTACAGGGGGGATCGTACACTGAAGCTTTCTTT.

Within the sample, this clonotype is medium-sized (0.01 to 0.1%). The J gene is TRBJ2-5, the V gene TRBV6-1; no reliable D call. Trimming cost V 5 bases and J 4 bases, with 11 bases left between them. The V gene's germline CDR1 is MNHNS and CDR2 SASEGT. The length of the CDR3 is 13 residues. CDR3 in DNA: TGTGCCAGCAGTCGCAAGGGCCTAGAGACCCAGTACTTC. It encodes CASSRKGLETQYF.

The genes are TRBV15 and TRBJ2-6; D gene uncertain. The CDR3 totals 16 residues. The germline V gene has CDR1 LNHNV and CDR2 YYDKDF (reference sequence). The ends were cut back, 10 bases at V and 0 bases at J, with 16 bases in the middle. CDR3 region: CAISRNILSGANVLTF. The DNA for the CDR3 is TGTGCCATTAGCCGGAACATTCTCTCTGGGGCCAACGTCCTGACTTTC.

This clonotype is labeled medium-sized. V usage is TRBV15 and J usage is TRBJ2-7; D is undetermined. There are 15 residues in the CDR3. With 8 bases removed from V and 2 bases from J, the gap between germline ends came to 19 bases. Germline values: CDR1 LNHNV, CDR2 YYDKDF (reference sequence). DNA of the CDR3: TGTGCCACCGGTAGTGCCGTCGCTGGGGCCTACGAGCAGTACTTC. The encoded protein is CATGSAVAGAYEQYF.

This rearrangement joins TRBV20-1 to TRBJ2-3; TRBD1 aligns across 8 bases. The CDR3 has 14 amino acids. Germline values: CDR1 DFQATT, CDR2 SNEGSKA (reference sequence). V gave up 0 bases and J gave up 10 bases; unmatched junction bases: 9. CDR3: CSAREGQVGDAQYF. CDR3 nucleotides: TGCAGTGCTAGAGAGGGACAGGTAGGCGATGCGCAGTATTTT.

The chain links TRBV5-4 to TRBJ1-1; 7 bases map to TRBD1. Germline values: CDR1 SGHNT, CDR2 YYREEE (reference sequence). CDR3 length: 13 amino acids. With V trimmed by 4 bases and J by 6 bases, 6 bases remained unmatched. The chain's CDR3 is CASSRDRRSEAFF. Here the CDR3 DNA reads TGTGCCAGCAGCAGGGACAGACGATCTGAAGCTTTCTTT.

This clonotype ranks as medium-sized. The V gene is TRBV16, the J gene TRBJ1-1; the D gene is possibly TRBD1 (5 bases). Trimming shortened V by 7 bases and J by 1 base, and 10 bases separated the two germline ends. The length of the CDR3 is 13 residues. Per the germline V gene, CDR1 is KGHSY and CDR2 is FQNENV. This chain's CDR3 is CASTRDRNTEAFF. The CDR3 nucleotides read TGTGCCAGCACCCGAGACAGGAACACTGAAGCTTTCTTT.

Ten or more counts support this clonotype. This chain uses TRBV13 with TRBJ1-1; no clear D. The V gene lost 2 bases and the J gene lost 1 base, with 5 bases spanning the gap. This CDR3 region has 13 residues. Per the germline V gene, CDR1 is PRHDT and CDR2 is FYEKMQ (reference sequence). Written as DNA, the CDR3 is TGTGCCAGCAGCTTAAAGGCGAACACTGAAGCTTTCTTT. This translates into CASSLKANTEAFF.